A single sample is the source of the 25 T cell receptor beta chains below, sequenced in a study of blood T cell repertoires in COVID-19. Generated by immunoSEQ multiplex PCR, the TCRdb table keeps only in-frame clones and is missing some. In the table there are approximately 75,000 clones, about three quarters of which are singletons. The sample consisted of peripheral blood. Receptors were obtained from a woman aged 80 or over with active or convalescent COVID-19.

This clone was seen once. The rearrangement uses TRBV30 and TRBJ2-1; D is ambiguous. Trimming shortened V by 5 bases and J by 6 bases, and 14 bases separated the two germline ends. Germline V gives CDR1 GTSNPN, CDR2 SVGIG (reference sequence). The CDR3 runs 13 residues. Here the CDR3 reads CAWDPLRGNEQFF. The CDR3 bases are TGTGCCTGGGACCCCCTGAGAGGCAATGAGCAGTTCTTC.

V and J are TRBV4-3 and TRBJ1-5; D gene uncertain. V was shortened by 0 bases and J by 6 bases, with 12 bases between the two germline ends. The CDR3 covers 15 residues. Germline V gene sequence: CDR1 LGHNA, CDR2 YSLEER. The CDR3 nucleotides are TGCGCCAGCAGCCAAGATCGCGGTCCGGGTCAGCCCCAGCATTTT. This translates into CASSQDRGPGQPQHF.

The chain is built from TRBV30 and TRBJ1-6, with unresolved D. The germline CDR1 and CDR2 sequences are GTSNPN and SVGIG (reference sequence). This CDR3 comprises 14 residues. The V end was cut by 1 base, the J end by 7 bases, with 11 bases between. The CDR3 DNA sequence: TGTGCCTGGAGTGGTGAGCGAGTCAATTCACCCCTCCACTTT. Translated: CAWSGERVNSPLHF.

V and J are TRBV18 and TRBJ1-2; D gene uncertain. In germline, CDR1 is KGHSH, CDR2 LQKENI. The V gene lost 1 base and the J gene lost 3 bases, with 12 bases spanning the gap. This CDR3 has 15 amino acids. CDR3 bases: TGTGCCAGCTCACCACAAAGAGATATCGACTATGGCTACACCTTC. Amino acids: CASSPQRDIDYGYTF.

The count of this clone is one. The CDR3 DNA reads TGTGCCAGCAGCTTACCCCAGGGAAGGAGTACGGCCAAAAACATTCAGTACTTC. This translates into CASSLPQGRSTAKNIQYF. The V call is TRBV7-2, the J call TRBJ2-4; D possibly corresponds to TRBD1 (5 bases). V shed 2 bases and J shed 1 base, with 18 bases lying between them. CDR3 length: 18 amino acids. CDR1 is SGHTA, CDR2 FQGNSA, per germline.

The chain has TRBV7-9 and TRBJ2-7; 7 nucleotides agree with TRBD2. Germline V gene lookup returns CDR1 SEHNR and CDR2 FQNEAQ (reference sequence). V gave up 5 bases and J gave up 5 bases; unmatched junction bases: 15. The CDR3 is 16 amino acids. CDR3 in DNA: TGTGCCAGCAGCACTAACAGGCTGGGGGGGTCCGACGAGCAGTACTTC. Its protein is CASSTNRLGGSDEQYF.

Regarding this clone: The sample contains more than one DNA sequence encoding this CDR3. The V gene is TRBV7-2, the J gene TRBJ2-7; D unresolved. The V gene's germline CDR1 is SGHTA and CDR2 FQGNSA. V lost 4 bases, J lost 3 bases, and 4 bases lay in between. This CDR3 spans 11 amino acids. Here the CDR3 DNA reads TGTGCCAGCAGCTCCTACTACGAGCAGTACTTC. This encodes CASSSYYEQYF.

This clone was seen many times. This sequence joins TRBV19 and TRBJ1-1; D not resolved. The CDR3 length is 15 residues. Trimming shortened V by 3 bases and J by 0 bases, and 11 bases separated the two germline ends. The germline CDR1 and CDR2 sequences are LNHDA and SQIVND (reference sequence). The CDR3 sequence is CASSISREMNTEAFF. The DNA of the CDR3 is TGTGCCAGTAGTATTTCGAGGGAGATGAACACTGAAGCTTTCTTT.

This clone showed up just once. The rearrangement uses TRBV11-2 and TRBJ1-3; 11 bases align to TRBD1. Per germline, CDR1 SGHAT and CDR2 FQNNGV. The CDR3 has 17 residues. After removal of 5 bases from V and 0 bases from J, the junction contained 6 bases not matched to a gene. CDR3 sequence reads: CASSGVGQGASGNTIYF. The CDR3 nucleotides read TGTGCCAGCAGCGGGGTCGGACAGGGGGCCTCTGGAAACACCATATATTTT.

The genes are TRBV6-2 or TRBV6-3 and TRBJ1-1; possible D gene TRBD1, 5 bases. V was clipped by 5 bases and J by 1 base, with 17 bases between them. The CDR3 is 16 residues long. CDR1 and CDR2 from the germline V gene are MNHEY and SVGEGT. CDR3 DNA: TGTGCCAGCAGTAACGGGACTCTTCAATCGAACACTGAAGCTTTCTTT. This gives the protein CASSNGTLQSNTEAFF.

The gene calls are TRBV24-1 and TRBJ2-2, with a weak D call TRBD2 (5 bases). The CDR3 runs to 16 residues. From germline, CDR1 is KGHDR and CDR2 SFDVKD. V lost 5 bases, J lost 3 bases, and 15 bases lay in between. The CDR3 protein is CATSASSAEHTGELFF. The CDR3 DNA reads TGTGCCACCAGTGCCTCCTCAGCGGAACACACCGGGGAGCTGTTTTTT.

This chain connects TRBV5-4 to TRBJ2-1; 12 positions match TRBD2. This CDR3 spans 16 amino acids. The germline V gene encodes CDR1 SGHNT and CDR2 YYREEE (reference sequence). V lost 4 bases and J lost 6; bases outside the gene matches: 8. DNA of the CDR3: TGTGCCAGCAGCACAGGACTAGCGGGGATGCGCAATGAGCAGTTCTTC. Encoded protein: CASSTGLAGMRNEQFF.

CDR3 nucleotide sequence: TGCAGCGTTGACTTGGGGAGCTCCTACAATGAGCAGTTCTTC. Protein sequence: CSVDLGSSYNEQFF. This chain joins TRBV29-1 and TRBJ2-1; a weak D match, TRBD2 (5 bases). Germline loops: CDR1 SQVTM, CDR2 ANQGSEA. The CDR3 runs 14 residues. The V and J ends lost 3 bases and 0 bases respectively, with 9 bases between them.

This chain uses TRBV5-5 with TRBJ2-7, with 7 bases matching TRBD1. Germline V CDR1 and CDR2: SGHKS, YYEKEE (reference sequence). Trimming cost V 4 bases and J 2 bases; bases outside gene matches: 12. CDR3 length equals 16 residues. The CDR3, as DNA: TGTGCCAGCAGCCAACAAACCGGGACAGAGCCCTACGAGCAGTACTTC. This sequence encodes CASSQQTGTEPYEQYF.

The genes are TRBV7-9 and TRBJ2-3; D perhaps matches TRBD1 (6 bases). The CDR3 spans 15 residues. In germline, CDR1 is SEHNR, CDR2 FQNEAQ (reference sequence). V was clipped by 6 bases and J by 3 bases, with 16 bases between them. Here the CDR3 DNA reads TGTGCCAGCAGATCGGGACAACCAGGGACAGATACGCAGTATTTT. It yields the protein CASRSGQPGTDTQYF.

J is TRBJ2-5 and V is TRBV5-5, with D possibly matching TRBD1 (6 bases). The V gene's germline CDR1 is SGHKS and CDR2 YYEKEE (reference sequence). Trimming shortened V by 4 bases and J by 5 bases, and 18 bases separated the two germline ends. This CDR3 comprises 15 residues. The CDR3 bases are TGTGCCAGCAGCGCCCGGGACACCCAAGGGGAGACCCAGTACTTC. This codes for CASSARDTQGETQYF.

V gene TRBV7-8 combines with J gene TRBJ1-6; weak D call: TRBD1 (5 bases). V lost 5 bases, J lost 5 bases, and 10 bases lay in between. CDR3 size: 14 residues. The germline CDR1 and CDR2 sequences are SGHVS and FQNEAQ. The CDR3, as DNA: TGTGCCAGCAGCCGGGCAGGGAATAATTCACCCCTCCACTTT. Encoded protein: CASSRAGNNSPLHF.

The chain joins TRBV19 to TRBJ1-3, with 8 positions matching TRBD1. The V gene's germline CDR1 is LNHDA and CDR2 SQIVND (reference sequence). The CDR3 is 19 residues long. After removal of 5 bases from V and 0 bases from J, the junction contained 15 bases not matched to a gene. The CDR3 sequence: CASSSPPSGQGDSGNTIYF. The CDR3, as DNA: TGTGCCAGTAGTTCCCCCCCCTCCGGACAGGGAGACTCTGGAAACACCATATATTTT.

The table lists this clone with many counts. The chain joins TRBV10-3 to TRBJ2-1, with 12 bases aligning to TRBD2. CDR1 and CDR2 from the germline V gene are ENHRY and SYGVKD. Losses at the gene ends were 7 bases for V and 6 bases for J; bases not matched to a gene: 4. The CDR3 runs 14 residues. The CDR3 region is CAIMASGGGNEQFF. Here the CDR3 DNA reads TGTGCCATCATGGCTAGCGGGGGGGGCAATGAGCAGTTCTTC.

Here the CDR3 DNA reads TGTGCCTGGAGTGTCCTAGCGGGGCTCACAGATACGCAGTATTTT. As protein: CAWSVLAGLTDTQYF. V and J are TRBV30 and TRBJ2-3, with 9 bases lining up with TRBD2. The CDR3 has 15 residues. The ends lost 0 bases at V and 2 bases at J; junction bases unmatched: 3. CDR1 and CDR2 (germline): GTSNPN, SVGIG (reference sequence).

This clone appeared a few times. This chain connects TRBV13 to TRBJ1-4; tentative D call: TRBD1 (6 bases). Germline V CDR1 and CDR2: PRHDT, FYEKMQ (reference sequence). The CDR3 runs to 15 residues. Trimming took 4 bases from V and 5 from J, leaving 14 bases between them. The CDR3 region has the DNA TGTGCCAGCAGCTCCCCACAGGGTAAAAATGAAAAACTGTTTTTT. Translating gives CASSSPQGKNEKLFF.

This chain joins TRBV3-1 (or the pseudogene TRBV3-2) and TRBJ1-3; D is unresolved. The CDR3 spans 13 residues. The germline V and J ends were trimmed by 4 bases and 3 bases, with 7 bases remaining between them. Germline CDR1 LGHDT, CDR2 YNNKEL (reference sequence). CDR3 bases: TGTGCCAGCAGCCCCCTCGGTGGAAACACCATATATTTT. Protein product: CASSPLGGNTIYF.

V gene TRBV18 combines with J gene TRBJ2-1, with 7 bases aligning to TRBD2. J was trimmed by 5 bases and V by 4 bases; bases with no gene match: 8. Germline CDR1 KGHSH, CDR2 LQKENI. The CDR3 has 15 amino acids. The CDR3 DNA follows: TGTGCCAGCTCACGCCTAGCGGTTAATGACAATGAGCAGTTCTTC. This sequence encodes CASSRLAVNDNEQFF.

The chain joins TRBV30 to TRBJ1-3; D is possibly TRBD1 (6 bases). CDR1 GTSNPN and CDR2 SVGIG come from the germline V gene (reference sequence). CDR3 size: 11 residues. The V gene lost 6 bases and the J gene lost 4 bases, with 7 bases spanning the gap. The CDR3 DNA is TGTGCCTGCGGACAGGGAAACACCATATATTTT. Translating it yields CACGQGNTIYF.

This clone has only a few counts. CDR3 DNA sequence: TGTGCCAGCAGTGAGCGGGGGGACGACACAGATACGCAGTATTTT. This sequence encodes CASSERGDDTDTQYF. The chain joins TRBV6-4 to TRBJ2-3; 8 bases are a match to TRBD2. This CDR3 spans 15 amino acids. With 3 bases clipped from V and 2 bases from J, the junction kept 4 bases outside the gene matches. Germline CDR1 is MRHNA and CDR2 is SNTAGT.